Shown below are 14 T cell receptor beta chains from a single sample sequenced in a study of Ad26.COV2.S vaccination and SARS-CoV-2 variants. Here immunoSEQ multiplex PCR was the method, and the copy in TCRdb shows in-frame clones only, minus some. The sample has roughly 330,000 clones, approximately 87% seen once. The sample's treatment: roughly 20 received Ad26.COV2.S at low or high dose, single or two shots; five or six received placebo; per-sample allocation not given. All samples were drawn on day 63, counting from the first vaccine or placebo injection. The material was peripheral blood, obtained in a trial of Ad26.COV2.S vaccine versus placebo. The receptors stem from a person between 18 and 65 years old who received the Ad26.COV2.S COVID-19 vaccine or a placebo.

CDR3 DNA: TGCGCCAGCAGCCAATTCCCACGACAGGCCTCTGGAAACACCATATATTTT. Its translation is CASSQFPRQASGNTIYF. The gene calls are TRBV4-1 and TRBJ1-3, with D maybe TRBD1 (6 bases). Germline values: CDR1 MGHRA, CDR2 YSYEKL. The CDR3 consists of 17 residues. Trimming shortened V by 2 bases and J by 0 bases, and 14 bases separated the two germline ends.

The chain couples TRBV7-8 to TRBJ2-3; D gene ambiguous. The germline gives CDR1 SGHVS, CDR2 FQNEAQ. The CDR3 extends over 16 amino acids. Trimming took off 5 bases at V and 2 bases at J, with 17 bases between the two ends. The CDR3: CASSLGFGGTTDTQYF. The CDR3 DNA reads as TGTGCCAGCAGCCTAGGATTCGGTGGCACCACAGATACGCAGTATTTT.

This clone was detected only once. The chain joins TRBV5-5 to TRBJ1-1; D possibly corresponds to TRBD1 (6 bases). In germline, CDR1 is SGHKS, CDR2 YYEKEE (reference sequence). The CDR3 totals 15 residues. Trimming pared 4 bases from V and 3 bases from J, leaving 16 bases between. CDR3 sequence reads: CASSPTQGDDTEAFF. CDR3 nucleotide sequence: TGTGCCAGCAGCCCCACACAGGGTGATGACACTGAAGCTTTCTTT.

The genes are TRBV5-1 and TRBJ2-1; 7 bases map to TRBD2. V shed 3 bases, J shed 1 base, and the junction held 4 bases outside the gene matches. Germline loops: CDR1 SGHRS, CDR2 YFSETQ. The length of the CDR3 is 15 residues. Written as DNA, the CDR3 is TGCGCCAGCAGCTCCGGGGGGACTTCCTACAATGAGCAGTTCTTC. This sequence encodes CASSSGGTSYNEQFF.

This clone was seen a few times. CDR3 nucleotides: TGTGCCAGCAGTTTTGGCGAAGGCTACACCTTC. Its protein product is CASSFGEGYTF. The V gene is TRBV28, the J gene TRBJ1-2; no definite D call. The length of the CDR3 is 11 residues. The germline gives CDR1 MDHEN, CDR2 SYDVKM. V lost 3 bases to trimming and J lost 8 bases, with 7 bases between them.

This clone was observed a single time. The chain couples TRBV5-1 to TRBJ2-2, with a tentative D call TRBD2 (6 bases). This CDR3 contains 15 residues. V was trimmed by 4 bases and J by 0 bases, leaving 10 bases between them. Germline assignment: CDR1 SGHRS and CDR2 YFSETQ. The CDR3 DNA is TGCGCCAGCAGCCTGACTAGGTCGAACACCGGGGAGCTGTTTTTT. It translates to CASSLTRSNTGELFF.

The chain links TRBV6-5 to TRBJ2-7, with TRBD2 matching over 9 bases. Germline assignment: CDR1 MNHEY and CDR2 SVGAGI. The V and J ends lost 7 bases and 5 bases, in that order; junction bases with no gene match: 12. The CDR3 is 15 amino acids. The CDR3, as DNA: TGTGCCAGCACCCACTCTGGGGCGGGAGGGCACGAGCAGTACGTC. It encodes CASTHSGAGGHEQYV.

This chain links TRBV2 with TRBJ1-2; D unresolved. With 2 bases removed from V and 4 bases from J, the gap between germline ends came to 11 bases. Germline V CDR1 and CDR2: SNHLY, FYNNEI. The CDR3 has 14 residues. CDR3 sequence: CASSEHGNPYGYTF. For the CDR3, the DNA is TGTGCCAGCAGTGAACACGGAAACCCCTATGGCTACACCTTC.

J is TRBJ1-6 and V is TRBV5-4, with TRBD1 identical over 10 bases. This CDR3 has 16 amino acids. Germline V gene sequence: CDR1 SGHNT, CDR2 YYREEE (reference sequence). J gave up 10 bases and V 0 bases, and 7 bases lay outside the gene matches. The CDR3 spells CASSLAGQGRGSPLHF. The CDR3 DNA reads as TGTGCCAGCAGCTTGGCGGGACAGGGGAGAGGGTCACCCCTCCACTTT.

This clone occurred a few times. This sequence joins TRBV7-2 and TRBJ1-2, with D unresolved. The CDR3 contains 14 residues. Looked up from germline, CDR1 is SGHTA and CDR2 is FQGNSA. The ends were cut back, 1 base at V and 5 bases at J, with 11 bases in the middle. The CDR3, as DNA: TGTGCCAGCAGCTTAGAGTCAGCCAGATATGGCTACACCTTC. This encodes CASSLESARYGYTF.

This chain connects TRBV9 to TRBJ1-2; D might be TRBD1 (5 bases). From germline, CDR1 is SGDLS and CDR2 YYNGEE. This CDR3 has 14 residues. V dropped 5 bases and J dropped 8 bases, with 19 bases sitting between them. The CDR3 coding sequence is TGTGCCAGCAGTGACCGGGACTCAGCAGGAGGCTACACCTTC. Amino acid sequence: CASSDRDSAGGYTF.

The V gene is TRBV24-1, the J gene TRBJ2-1; the D gene is possibly TRBD2 (5 bases). The CDR3 length is 17 residues. Between the trimmed V and J ends, which lost 4 bases and 1 base, there was a span of 16 bases. Per the germline V gene, CDR1 is KGHDR and CDR2 is SFDVKD. In nucleotides, the CDR3 is TGTGCCACCAGTGACCCAAAAATCGGGGATTCCTACAATGAGCAGTTCTTC. This codes for CATSDPKIGDSYNEQFF.

This sequence joins TRBV4-3 and TRBJ2-2; no reliable D call. Trimming stripped 7 bases from V and 1 base from J, with 13 bases between. The CDR3 runs 15 residues. The germline gives CDR1 LGHNA, CDR2 YSLEER. The CDR3 here is CASTAAGLNTGELFF. The CDR3 nucleotides are TGCGCCAGCACGGCGGCAGGCCTGAACACCGGGGAGCTGTTTTTT.

In regard to this clone: The junction differs from germline at one of its ends, possibly a read error. The chain combines TRBV6-1 with TRBJ2-1; D remains unclear. The CDR3 sequence is 11 residues long. The germline V gene has CDR1 MNHNS and CDR2 SASEGT. The CDR3 here is CASREWGEQFF. The CDR3 nucleotides are TGTGCCAGCCGTGAGTGGGGTGAGCAGTTCTTC.